This TCR beta chain emerged from a study of human T cells and chemical hapten exposure. Across the whole study: Patients received weekly diphenylcyclopropenone doses to the scalp throughout the approximately 26-week study. DPC (0.01%) was patch tested on the upper back and read at 6 days.

Time point reported: pre-sensitization, week 0. Sample treatment: therapeutic diphenylcyclopropenone sensitization with weekly scalp DPC. Extraction of total RNA was performed on unfractionated whole blood. The CDR3 has 18 amino acids. The germline V gene encodes CDR1 SGDLS and CDR2 YYNGEE. The V gene lost 0 bases and the J gene lost 0 bases, with 19 bases spanning the gap. Original analysis: TCR counts had a median of about 100,000 per sample and spanned about 23,224 to 690,600. TCRdb re-analysed the RACE reads in MiXCR, keeping a single row per CDR3 protein. V and J calls and clone size were set by TCRdb, not the authors. The data show approximately 370,000 distinct CDR3 sequences, about 5% seen once.

Here the sequenced sample was whole blood, taken in connection with sensitization to the hapten diphenylcyclopropenone (DPC). The chain couples TRBV9 to TRBJ2-7; D gene ambiguous. This clonotype originated in a woman younger than 35 with alopecia areata. Some clones in this sample may be carry-over from other donors' samples. CDR3 region: CASSVAPKFQPPSYEQYF. In DNA form, the CDR3 reads TGTGCCAGCAGCGTAGCCCCTAAGTTTCAGCCACCCTCCTACGAGCAGTACTTC.